This T cell receptor beta chain was captured in a study of T-cell memory formation after mild COVID-19. TCRdb re-derived calls from the 5' RACE reads in MiXCR, one entry per CDR3 protein. The sample lists 100,000 or so distinct CDR3 sequences, 8.5% to 14% occurring once. Germline loops: CDR1 LNHDA, CDR2 SQIVND (reference sequence). The J segment lost 2 bases and the V segment lost 8 bases, leaving 6 bases of the junction unmatched. This CDR3 has 14 residues. This clonotype showed up just a few times. The receptor's source is a man aged 18 to 35 who had mild COVID-19 (a few samples of this study predate the infection). Cell type and time point are not known. Sample: PBMCs or a T cell subset sorted from them (not recorded which). The V call is TRBV19, the J call TRBJ2-1; 7 bases fit TRBD2. CDR3 amino acids: CASDGGGTYNEQFF. CDR3 nucleotide sequence: TGTGCCAGTGATGGGGGGGGGACCTACAATGAGCAGTTCTTC.